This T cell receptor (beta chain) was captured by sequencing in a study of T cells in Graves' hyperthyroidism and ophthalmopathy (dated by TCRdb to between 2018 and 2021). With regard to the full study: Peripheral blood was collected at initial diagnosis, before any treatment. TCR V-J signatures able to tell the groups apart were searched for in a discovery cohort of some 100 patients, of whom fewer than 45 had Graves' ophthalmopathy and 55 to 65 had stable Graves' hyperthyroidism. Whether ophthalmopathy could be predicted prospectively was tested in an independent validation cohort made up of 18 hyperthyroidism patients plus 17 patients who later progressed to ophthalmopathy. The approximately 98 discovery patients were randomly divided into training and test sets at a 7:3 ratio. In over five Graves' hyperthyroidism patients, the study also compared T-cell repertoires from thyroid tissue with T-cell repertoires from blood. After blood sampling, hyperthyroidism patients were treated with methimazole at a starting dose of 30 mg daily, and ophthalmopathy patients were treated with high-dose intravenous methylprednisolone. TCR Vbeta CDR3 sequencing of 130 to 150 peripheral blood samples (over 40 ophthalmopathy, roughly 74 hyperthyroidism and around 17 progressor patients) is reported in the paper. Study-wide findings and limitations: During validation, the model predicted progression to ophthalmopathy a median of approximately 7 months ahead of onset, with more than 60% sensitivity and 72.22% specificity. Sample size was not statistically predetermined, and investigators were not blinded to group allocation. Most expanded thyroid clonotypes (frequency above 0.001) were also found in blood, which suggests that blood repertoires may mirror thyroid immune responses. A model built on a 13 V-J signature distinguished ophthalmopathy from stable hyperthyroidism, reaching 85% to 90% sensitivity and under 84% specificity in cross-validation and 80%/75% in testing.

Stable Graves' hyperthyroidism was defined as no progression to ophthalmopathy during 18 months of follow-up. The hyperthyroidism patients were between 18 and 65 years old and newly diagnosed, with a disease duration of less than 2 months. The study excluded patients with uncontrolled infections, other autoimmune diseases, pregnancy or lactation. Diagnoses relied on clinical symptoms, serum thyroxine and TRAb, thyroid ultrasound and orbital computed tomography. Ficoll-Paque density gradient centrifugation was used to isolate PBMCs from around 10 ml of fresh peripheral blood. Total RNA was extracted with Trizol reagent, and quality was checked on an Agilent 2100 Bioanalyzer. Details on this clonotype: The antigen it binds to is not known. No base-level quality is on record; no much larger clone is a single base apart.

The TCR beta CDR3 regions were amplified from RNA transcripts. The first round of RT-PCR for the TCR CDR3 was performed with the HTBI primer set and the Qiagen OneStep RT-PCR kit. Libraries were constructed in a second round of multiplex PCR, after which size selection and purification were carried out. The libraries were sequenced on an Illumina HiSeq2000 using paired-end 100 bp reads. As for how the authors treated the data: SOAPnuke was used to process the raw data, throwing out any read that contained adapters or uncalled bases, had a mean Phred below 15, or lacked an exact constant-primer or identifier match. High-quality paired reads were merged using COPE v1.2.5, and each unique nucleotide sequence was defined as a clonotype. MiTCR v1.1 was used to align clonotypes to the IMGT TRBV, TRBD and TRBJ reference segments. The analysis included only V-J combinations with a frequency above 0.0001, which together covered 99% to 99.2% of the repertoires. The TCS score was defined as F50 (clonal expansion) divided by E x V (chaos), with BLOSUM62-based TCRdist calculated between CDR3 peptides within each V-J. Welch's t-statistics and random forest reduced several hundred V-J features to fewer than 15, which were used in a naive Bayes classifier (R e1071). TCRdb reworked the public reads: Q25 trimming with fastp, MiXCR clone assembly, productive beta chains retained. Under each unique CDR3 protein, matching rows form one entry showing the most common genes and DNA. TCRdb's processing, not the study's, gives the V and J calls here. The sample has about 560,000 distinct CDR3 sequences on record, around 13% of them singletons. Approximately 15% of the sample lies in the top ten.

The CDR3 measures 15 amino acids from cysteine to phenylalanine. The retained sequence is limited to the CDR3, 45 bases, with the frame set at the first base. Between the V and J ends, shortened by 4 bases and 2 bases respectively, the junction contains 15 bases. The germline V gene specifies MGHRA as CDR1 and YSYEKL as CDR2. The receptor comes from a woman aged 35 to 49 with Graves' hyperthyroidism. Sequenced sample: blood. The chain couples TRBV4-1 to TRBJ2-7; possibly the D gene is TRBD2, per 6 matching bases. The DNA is TGCGCCAGCAGCCCCAGCCGCGGGAAGACCTACGAGCAGTACTTC. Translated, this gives CASSPSRGKTYEQYF.